These T cell receptor beta chains were read from a single sample in a study of T cells in localized non-small cell lung cancer. TCRdb keeps only in-frame clones here, not all; method: immunoSEQ multiplex PCR. The data show under 55,000 clones, about 78% seen once. Here the sequenced sample was PBMCs, taken before any cancer treatment. All receptors derive from a woman aged 35 to 70 with stage II lung adenocarcinoma. The CDR3 runs from the conserved cysteine through the conserved F or W. D genes are given only for firm matches. Clone size, where shown, is once, few, many, or a class for clones that have expanded.

clone_size j_call d_call v_call cdr3_aa cdr3_nt
few TRBJ2-1 TRBD2 TRBV5-6 CASSLSGGPYNEQFF TGTGCCAGCAGCTTATCGGGGGGACCCTACAATGAGCAGTTCTTC
few TRBJ2-4 - TRBV27 CASSLSIGMAKNIQYF TGTGCCAGCAGTTTATCGATAGGGATGGCCAAAAACATTCAGTACTTC
- TRBJ2-1 TRBD2 TRBV7-9 CASSFALAGSYNEQFF TGTGCCAGCAGCTTCGCACTAGCGGGCTCCTACAATGAGCAGTTCTTC
- TRBJ1-2 - TRBV6-5 CASSYSAGANYGYTF TGTGCCAGCAGTTACTCTGCGGGGGCAAACTATGGCTACACCTTC
once TRBJ2-7 - TRBV11-2 CASSLSSSPYYEQYF TGTGCCAGCAGCTTAAGTTCCAGCCCATACTACGAGCAGTACTTC
- TRBJ1-5 TRBD1 TRBV2 CASSSGTGDNQPQHF TGTGCCAGCAGTTCCGGGACAGGGGACAATCAGCCCCAGCATTTT
once TRBJ2-3 - TRBV19 CASSGRQVATDTQYF TGTGCCAGTAGTGGCCGACAGGTCGCCACAGATACGCAGTATTTT
- TRBJ1-1 TRBD1 TRBV9 CASSVQGANTEAFF TGTGCCAGCAGCGTCCAGGGGGCGAACACTGAAGCTTTCTTT
few TRBJ2-3 TRBD2 TRBV4-1 CASSQVIARLAGDQDTQYF TGCGCCAGCAGCCAAGTAATAGCCCGACTAGCGGGGGACCAAGATACGCAGTATTTT
- TRBJ2-5 TRBD2 TRBV6-1 CASSGLAGGTRGETQYF TGTGCCAGCAGTGGCCTAGCGGGGGGCACACGAGGGGAGACCCAGTACTTC
- TRBJ1-5 - TRBV18 CASSQQGSNQPQHF TGTGCCAGCTCACAACAGGGAAGCAATCAGCCCCAGCATTTT
- TRBJ1-2 TRBD1 TRBV19 CASTLHRRGPNYGYTF TGTGCCAGTACCCTGCACAGGAGGGGGCCTAACTATGGCTACACCTTC
- TRBJ1-4 - TRBV19 CASSDMTAEVNEKLFF TGTGCCAGTAGTGATATGACGGCCGAGGTTAATGAAAAACTGTTTTTT
- TRBJ1-1 - TRBV2 CASSASLNTEAFF TGTGCCAGCAGTGCCAGTTTGAACACTGAAGCTTTCTTT
- TRBJ2-5 - TRBV29-1 CSVDFDSTETQYF TGCAGCGTTGATTTTGACTCTACGGAGACCCAGTACTTC
once TRBJ1-1 - TRBV7-8 CASSLRGLGTEAFF TGTGCCAGCAGCTTAAGGGGACTAGGCACTGAAGCTTTCTTT
- TRBJ1-1 - TRBV14 CASRGDGNTEAFF TGTGCCAGCCGAGGCGACGGGAACACTGAAGCTTTCTTT